This TCR beta chain was recovered during a study of T-cell memory formation after mild COVID-19. Study conclusions and caveats: The finding that pre-infection memory included some responding clones suggested that cross-reactive memory joined.

cDNA libraries for TCR alpha and TCR beta, carrying sample barcodes and UMIs, came from 5'RACE with constant-segment primers. From the 5' RACE reads, TCRdb called clonotypes with MiXCR, one entry per CDR3 protein. Found here are fewer than 400,000 distinct CDR3 sequences, 10% to 15% of them singletons; the top ten hold about a fifth. J was trimmed by 4 bases and V by 3 bases; bases with no gene match: 13. This CDR3 spans 17 amino acids. Germline V gene lookup returns CDR1 MGHRA and CDR2 YSYEKL. Of note for this clonotype: Its antigen is unidentified.

The chain combines TRBV4-1 with TRBJ2-5, with TRBD2 matching 8 bases. Sequencing was done on a sample of PBMCs or a T cell subset sorted from them (not recorded which). The source is a man aged 18 to 35 who had mild COVID-19 (a few samples of this study predate the infection). Cell type and time point are not known. The CDR3 reads CASSQIRGGPWGETQYF. DNA for the CDR3: TGCGCCAGCAGCCAGATTCGGGGGGGCCCGTGGGGAGAGACCCAGTACTTC.